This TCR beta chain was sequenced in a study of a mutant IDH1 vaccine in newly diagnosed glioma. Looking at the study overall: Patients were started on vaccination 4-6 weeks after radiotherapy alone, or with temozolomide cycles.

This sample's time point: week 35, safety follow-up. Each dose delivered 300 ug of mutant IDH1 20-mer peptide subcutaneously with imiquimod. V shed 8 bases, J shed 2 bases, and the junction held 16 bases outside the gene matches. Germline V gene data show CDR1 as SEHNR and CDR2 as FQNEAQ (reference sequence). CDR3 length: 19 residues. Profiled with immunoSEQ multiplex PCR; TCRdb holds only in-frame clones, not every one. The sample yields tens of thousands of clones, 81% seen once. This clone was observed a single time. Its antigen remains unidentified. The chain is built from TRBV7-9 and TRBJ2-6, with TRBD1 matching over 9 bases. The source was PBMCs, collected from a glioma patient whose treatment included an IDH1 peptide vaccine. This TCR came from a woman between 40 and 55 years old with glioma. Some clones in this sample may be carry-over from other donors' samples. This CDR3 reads CASGKDRDREFTGANVLTF. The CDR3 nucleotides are TGTGCCAGCGGAAAGGACCGGGACAGGGAGTTCACTGGGGCCAACGTCCTGACTTTC. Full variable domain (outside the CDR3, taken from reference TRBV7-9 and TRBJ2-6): DTGVSQNPRHKITKRGQNVTFRCDPISEHNRLYWYRQTLGQGPEFLTYFQNEAQLEKSRLLSDRFSAERPKGSFSTLEIQRTEQGDSAMYLCASGKDRDREFTGANVLTFGAGSRLTVL.